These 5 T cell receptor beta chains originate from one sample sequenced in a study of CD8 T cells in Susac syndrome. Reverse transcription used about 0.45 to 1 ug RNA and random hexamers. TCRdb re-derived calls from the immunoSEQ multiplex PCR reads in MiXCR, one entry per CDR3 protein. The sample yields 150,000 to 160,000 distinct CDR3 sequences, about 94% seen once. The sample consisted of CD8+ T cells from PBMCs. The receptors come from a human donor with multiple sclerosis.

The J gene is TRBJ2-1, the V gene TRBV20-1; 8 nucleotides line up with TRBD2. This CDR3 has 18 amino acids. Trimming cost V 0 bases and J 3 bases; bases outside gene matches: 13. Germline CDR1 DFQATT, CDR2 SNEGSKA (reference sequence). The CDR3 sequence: CSARDSGRRGAIYNEQFF. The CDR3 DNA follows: TGCAGTGCTAGAGATTCGGGGCGGCGGGGGGCCATCTACAATGAGCAGTTCTTC.

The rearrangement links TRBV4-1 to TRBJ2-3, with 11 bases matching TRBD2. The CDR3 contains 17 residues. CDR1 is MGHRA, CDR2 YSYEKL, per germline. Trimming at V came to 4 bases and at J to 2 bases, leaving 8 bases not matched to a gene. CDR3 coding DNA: TGCGCCAGCAGCCCTCCCGGGACTAGCGGCAACACAGATACGCAGTATTTT. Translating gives CASSPPGTSGNTDTQYF.

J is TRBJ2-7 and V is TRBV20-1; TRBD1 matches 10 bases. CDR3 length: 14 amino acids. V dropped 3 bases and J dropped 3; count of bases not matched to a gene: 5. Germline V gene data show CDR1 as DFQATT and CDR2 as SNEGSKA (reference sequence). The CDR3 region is CSARSDRGLYEQYF. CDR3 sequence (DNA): TGCAGTGCTAGGAGCGACAGGGGGCTCTACGAGCAGTACTTC.

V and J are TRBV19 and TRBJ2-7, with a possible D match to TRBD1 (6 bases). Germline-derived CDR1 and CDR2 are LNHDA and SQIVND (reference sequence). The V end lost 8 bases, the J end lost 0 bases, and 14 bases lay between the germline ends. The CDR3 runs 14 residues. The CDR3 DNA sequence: TGTGCCAGTTTCACAGGGAGTAGCTCCTACGAGCAGTACTTC. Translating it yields CASFTGSSSYEQYF.

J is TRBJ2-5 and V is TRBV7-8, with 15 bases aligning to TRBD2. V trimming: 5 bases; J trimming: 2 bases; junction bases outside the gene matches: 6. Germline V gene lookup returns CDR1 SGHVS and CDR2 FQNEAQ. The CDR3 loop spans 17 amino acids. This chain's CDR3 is CASSLGLAGGRQETQYF. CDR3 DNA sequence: TGTGCCAGCAGCCTCGGACTAGCGGGGGGGCGGCAAGAGACCCAGTACTTC.